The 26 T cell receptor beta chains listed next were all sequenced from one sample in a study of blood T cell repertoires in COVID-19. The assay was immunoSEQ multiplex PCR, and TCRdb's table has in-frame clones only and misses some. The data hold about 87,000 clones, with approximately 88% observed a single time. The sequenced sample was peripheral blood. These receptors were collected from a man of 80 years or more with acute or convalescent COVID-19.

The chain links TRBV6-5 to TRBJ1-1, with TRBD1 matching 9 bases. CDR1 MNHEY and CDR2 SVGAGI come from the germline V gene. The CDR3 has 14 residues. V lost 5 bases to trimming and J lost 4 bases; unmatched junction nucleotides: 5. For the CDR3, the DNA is TGTGCCAGCAGTCCTATACAGGGGGCCACTGAAGCTTTCTTT. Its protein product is CASSPIQGATEAFF.

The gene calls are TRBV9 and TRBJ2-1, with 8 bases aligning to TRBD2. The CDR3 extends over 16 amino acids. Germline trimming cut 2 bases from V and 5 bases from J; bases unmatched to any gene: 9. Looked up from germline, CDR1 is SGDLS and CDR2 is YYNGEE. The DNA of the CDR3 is TGTGCCAGCAGCGTGACCAGCGGGAGAGGTCACAATGAGCAGTTCTTC. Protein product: CASSVTSGRGHNEQFF.

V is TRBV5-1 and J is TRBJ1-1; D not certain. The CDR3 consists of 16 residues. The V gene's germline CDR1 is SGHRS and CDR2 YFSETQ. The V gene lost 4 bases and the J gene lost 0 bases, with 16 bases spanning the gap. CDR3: CASSADGLSMNTEAFF. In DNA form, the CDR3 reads TGCGCCAGCAGCGCGGATGGCCTCTCGATGAACACTGAAGCTTTCTTT. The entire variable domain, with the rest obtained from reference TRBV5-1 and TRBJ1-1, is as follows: KAGVTQTPRYLIKTRGQQVTLSCSPISGHRSVSWYQQTPGQGLQFLFEYFSETQRNKGNFPGRFSGRQFSNSRSEMNVSTLELGDSALYLCASSADGLSMNTEAFFGQGTRLTVV.

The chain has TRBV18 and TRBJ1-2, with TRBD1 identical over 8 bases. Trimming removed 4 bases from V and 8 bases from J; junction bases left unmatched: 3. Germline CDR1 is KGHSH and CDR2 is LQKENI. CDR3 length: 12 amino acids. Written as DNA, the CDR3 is TGTGCCAGCTCACATGGACAGGGCGGCTACACCTTC. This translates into CASSHGQGGYTF.

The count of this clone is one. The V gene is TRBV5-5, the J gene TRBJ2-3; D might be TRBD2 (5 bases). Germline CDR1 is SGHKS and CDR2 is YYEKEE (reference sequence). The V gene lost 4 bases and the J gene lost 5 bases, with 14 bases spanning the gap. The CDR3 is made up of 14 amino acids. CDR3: CASSRDTGIDTQYF. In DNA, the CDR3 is TGTGCCAGCAGCCGTGACACGGGGATAGATACGCAGTATTTT.

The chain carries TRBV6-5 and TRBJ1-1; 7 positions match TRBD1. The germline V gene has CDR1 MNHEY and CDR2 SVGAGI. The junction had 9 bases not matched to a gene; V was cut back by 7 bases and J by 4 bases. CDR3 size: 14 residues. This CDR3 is CASTTDRVGTEAFF. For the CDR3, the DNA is TGTGCCAGCACTACCGACAGGGTGGGCACTGAAGCTTTCTTT.

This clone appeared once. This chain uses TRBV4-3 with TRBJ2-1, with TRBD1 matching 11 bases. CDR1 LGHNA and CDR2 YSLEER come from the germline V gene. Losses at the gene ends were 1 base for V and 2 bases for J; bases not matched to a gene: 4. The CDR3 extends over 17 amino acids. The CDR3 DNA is TGCGCCAGCAGCCAAGCCCGGGACAGGGGGACCTACAATGAGCAGTTCTTC. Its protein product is CASSQARDRGTYNEQFF.

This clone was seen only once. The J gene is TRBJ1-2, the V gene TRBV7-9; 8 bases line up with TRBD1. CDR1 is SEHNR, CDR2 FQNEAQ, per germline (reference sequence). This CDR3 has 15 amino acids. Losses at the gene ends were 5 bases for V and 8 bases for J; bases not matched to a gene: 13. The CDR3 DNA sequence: TGTGCCAGCAGCCTAAGACAGGGGCCATCGGGGGGCTACACCTTC. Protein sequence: CASSLRQGPSGGYTF.

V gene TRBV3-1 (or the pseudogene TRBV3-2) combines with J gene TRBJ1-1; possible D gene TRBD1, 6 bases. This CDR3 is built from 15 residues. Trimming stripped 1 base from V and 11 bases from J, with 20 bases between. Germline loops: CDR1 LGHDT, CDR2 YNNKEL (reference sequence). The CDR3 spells CASSQGSMGGRGAFF. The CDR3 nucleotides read TGTGCCAGCAGCCAAGGTTCCATGGGGGGGCGCGGGGCTTTCTTT.

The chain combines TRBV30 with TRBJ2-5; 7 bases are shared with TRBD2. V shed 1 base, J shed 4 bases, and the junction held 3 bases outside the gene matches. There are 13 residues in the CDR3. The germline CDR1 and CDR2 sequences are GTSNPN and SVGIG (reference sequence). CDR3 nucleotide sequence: TGTGCCTGGAGTGGTCTAGCGGTAGAGACCCAGTACTTC. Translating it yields CAWSGLAVETQYF.

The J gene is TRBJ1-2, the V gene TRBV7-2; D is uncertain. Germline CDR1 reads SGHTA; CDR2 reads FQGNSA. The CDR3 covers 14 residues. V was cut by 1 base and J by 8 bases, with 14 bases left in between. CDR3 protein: CASSLEPGIEGYTF. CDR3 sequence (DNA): TGTGCCAGCAGCTTAGAACCCGGGATTGAGGGCTACACCTTC.

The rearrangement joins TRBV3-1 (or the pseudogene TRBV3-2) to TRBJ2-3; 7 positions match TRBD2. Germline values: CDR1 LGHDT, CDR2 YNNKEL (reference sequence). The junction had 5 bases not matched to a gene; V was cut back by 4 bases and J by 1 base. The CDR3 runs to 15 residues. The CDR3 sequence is CASSRGGLGTDTQYF. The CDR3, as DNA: TGTGCCAGCAGCCGCGGGGGACTCGGCACAGATACGCAGTATTTT.

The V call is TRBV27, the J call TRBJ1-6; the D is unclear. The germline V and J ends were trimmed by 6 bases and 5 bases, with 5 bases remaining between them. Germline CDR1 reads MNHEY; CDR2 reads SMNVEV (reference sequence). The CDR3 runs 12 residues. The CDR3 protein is CASRIDNSPLHF. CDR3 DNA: TGTGCCAGCAGAATAGATAATTCACCCCTCCACTTT.

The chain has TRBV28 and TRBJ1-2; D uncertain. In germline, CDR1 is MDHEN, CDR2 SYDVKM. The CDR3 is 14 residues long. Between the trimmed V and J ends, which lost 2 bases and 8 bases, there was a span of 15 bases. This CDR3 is CASSLKDGSGGYTF. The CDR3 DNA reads TGTGCCAGCAGTTTAAAGGACGGCAGCGGCGGCTACACCTTC.

This CDR3 is CASSLTGKTEAFF. In DNA, the CDR3 is TGTGCCAGCAGCTTAACAGGGAAAACTGAAGCTTTCTTT. V gene TRBV11-2 combines with J gene TRBJ1-1; D might be TRBD1 (6 bases). V lost 2 bases to trimming and J lost 5 bases, with 9 bases between them. The germline gives CDR1 SGHAT, CDR2 FQNNGV. The CDR3 consists of 13 residues.

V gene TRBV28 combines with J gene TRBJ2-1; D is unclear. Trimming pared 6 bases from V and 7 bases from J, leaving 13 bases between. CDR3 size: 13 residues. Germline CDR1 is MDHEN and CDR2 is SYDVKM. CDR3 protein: CASRSRLRNEQFF. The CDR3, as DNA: TGTGCCAGCAGGAGTCGACTCCGTAATGAGCAGTTCTTC.

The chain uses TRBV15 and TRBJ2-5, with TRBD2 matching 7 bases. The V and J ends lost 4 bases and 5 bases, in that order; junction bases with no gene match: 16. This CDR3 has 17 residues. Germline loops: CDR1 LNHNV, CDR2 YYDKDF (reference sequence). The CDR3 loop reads CATSTHRAGWRVETQYF. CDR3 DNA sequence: TGTGCCACCAGCACCCACCGAGCGGGGTGGCGAGTGGAGACCCAGTACTTC.

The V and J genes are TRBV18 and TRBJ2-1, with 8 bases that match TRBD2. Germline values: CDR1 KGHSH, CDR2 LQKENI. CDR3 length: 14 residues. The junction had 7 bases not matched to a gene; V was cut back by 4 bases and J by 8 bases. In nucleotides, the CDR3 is TGTGCCAGCTCACTACGGACTAGCCTGGATGAGCAGTTCTTC. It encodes CASSLRTSLDEQFF.

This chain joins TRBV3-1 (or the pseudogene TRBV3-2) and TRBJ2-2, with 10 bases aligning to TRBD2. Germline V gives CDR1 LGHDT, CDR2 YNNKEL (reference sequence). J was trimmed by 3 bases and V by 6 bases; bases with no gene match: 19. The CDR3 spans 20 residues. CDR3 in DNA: TGTGCCAGCAGGCCAGCCCCGGAACGAGCGGGAGGGTCCTACACCGGGGAGCTGTTTTTT. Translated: CASRPAPERAGGSYTGELFF.

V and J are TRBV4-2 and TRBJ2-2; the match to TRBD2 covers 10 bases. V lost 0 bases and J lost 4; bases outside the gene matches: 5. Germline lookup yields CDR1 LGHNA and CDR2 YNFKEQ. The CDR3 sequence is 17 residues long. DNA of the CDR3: TGTGCCAGCAGCCAAGATGCCCAGCGGGGGGGCACCGGGGAGCTGTTTTTT. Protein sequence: CASSQDAQRGGTGELFF.

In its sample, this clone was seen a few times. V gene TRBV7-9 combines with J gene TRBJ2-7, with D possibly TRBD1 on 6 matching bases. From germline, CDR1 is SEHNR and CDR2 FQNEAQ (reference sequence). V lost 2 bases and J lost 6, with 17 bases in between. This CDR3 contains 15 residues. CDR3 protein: CASSLSRGVDSEQYF. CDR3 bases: TGTGCCAGCAGCTTAAGCAGGGGCGTTGACTCCGAGCAGTACTTC.

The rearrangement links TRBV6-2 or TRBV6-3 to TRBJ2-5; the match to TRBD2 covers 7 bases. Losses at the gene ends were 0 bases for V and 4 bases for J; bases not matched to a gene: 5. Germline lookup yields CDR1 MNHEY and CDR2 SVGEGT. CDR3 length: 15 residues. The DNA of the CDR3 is TGTGCCAGCAGTTACTCGGGAAGCGGGATAGAGACCCAGTACTTC. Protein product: CASSYSGSGIETQYF.

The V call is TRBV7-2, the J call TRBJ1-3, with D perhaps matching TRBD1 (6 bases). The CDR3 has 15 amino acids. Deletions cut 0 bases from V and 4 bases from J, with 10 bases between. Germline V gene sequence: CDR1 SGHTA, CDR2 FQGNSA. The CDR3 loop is CASSLAFGQGNTIYF. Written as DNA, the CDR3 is TGTGCCAGCAGCTTAGCTTTCGGACAGGGAAACACCATATATTTT.

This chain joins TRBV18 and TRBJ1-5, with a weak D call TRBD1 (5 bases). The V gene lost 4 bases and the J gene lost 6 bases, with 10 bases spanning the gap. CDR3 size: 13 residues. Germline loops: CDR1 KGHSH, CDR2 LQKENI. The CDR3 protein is CASSQEGVQPQHF. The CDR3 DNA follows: TGTGCCAGCTCACAGGAAGGGGTTCAGCCCCAGCATTTT. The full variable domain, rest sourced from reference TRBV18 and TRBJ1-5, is NAGVMQNPRHLVRRRGQEARLRCSPMKGHSHVYWYRQLPEEGLKFMVYLQKENIIDESGMPKERFSAEFPKEGPSILRIQQVVRGDSAAYFCASSQEGVQPQHFGDGTRLSIL.

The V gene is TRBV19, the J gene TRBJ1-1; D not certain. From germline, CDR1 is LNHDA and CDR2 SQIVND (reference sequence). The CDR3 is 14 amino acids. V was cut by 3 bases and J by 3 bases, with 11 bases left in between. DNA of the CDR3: TGTGCCAGTAGTATTTTAGATGGAGACACTGAAGCTTTCTTT. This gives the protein CASSILDGDTEAFF.

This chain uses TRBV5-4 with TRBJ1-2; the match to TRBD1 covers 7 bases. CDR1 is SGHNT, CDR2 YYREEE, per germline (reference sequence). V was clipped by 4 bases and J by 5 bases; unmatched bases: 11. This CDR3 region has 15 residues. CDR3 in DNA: TGTGCCAGCAGCGATAGAGGACAGGAGATGTATGGCTACACCTTC. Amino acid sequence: CASSDRGQEMYGYTF. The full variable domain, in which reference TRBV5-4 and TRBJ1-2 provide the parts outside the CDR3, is ETGVTQSPTHLIKTRGQQVTLRCSSQSGHNTVSWYQQALGQGPQFIFQYYREEENGRGNFPPRFSGLQFPNYSSELNVNALELDDSALYLCASSDRGQEMYGYTFGSGTRLTVV.